Listed below are T cell receptor beta chains from one sample, sequenced in a study of shared clonotypes between healthy human individuals. Clones were sequenced by immunoSEQ multiplex PCR, and TCRdb holds only the in-frame ones, with some missing. The table includes approximately 500,000 clones, 70% to 80% detected once. Source material: PBMCs. These receptors all stem from a woman in her thirties or forties in good health. Some clones in this sample may be carry-over from other donors' samples. The CDR3 runs from the conserved cysteine through the conserved F or W. Each record gives: J gene, V gene, D gene, clone size, CDR3 DNA, CDR3 protein. A D gene is named only where the DNA matches it firmly. Expanded clones are given a class, and other clones once, few, many or no size at all.

j_gene: TRBJ1-1
v_gene: TRBV28
d_gene: TRBD1
abundance: .
CDR3nt: TGTGCCAGCAGACTCAGGGGGATCGACACTGAAGCTTTCTTT
CDR3aa: CASRLRGIDTEAFF

j_gene: TRBJ2-5
v_gene: TRBV6-1
d_gene: .
abundance: .
CDR3nt: TGTGCCAGCGGGGCCAGAGGCCAAGAGACCCAGTACTTC
CDR3aa: CASGARGQETQYF

j_gene: TRBJ2-3
v_gene: TRBV7-8
d_gene: TRBD1
abundance: .
CDR3nt: TGTGCCAGCAGCTCCCGGGACAGGGTTGTCCAACATACGCAGTATTTT
CDR3aa: CASSSRDRVVQHTQYF

j_gene: TRBJ2-7
v_gene: TRBV10-2
d_gene: TRBD1
abundance: few
CDR3nt: TGCGCCAGCAGTCTATGGGAACCGGGACAGACATACGAGCAGTACTTC
CDR3aa: CASSLWEPGQTYEQYF

j_gene: TRBJ2-7
v_gene: TRBV7-8
d_gene: .
abundance: .
CDR3nt: TGTGCCAGCAGCTCAGTGGCGGGTCTAGTCACGGTCGAGCAGTACTTC
CDR3aa: CASSSVAGLVTVEQYF

j_gene: TRBJ2-7
v_gene: TRBV7-7
d_gene: .
abundance: .
CDR3nt: TGTGCTAGCAGCTTAGAGGCCGTGGGAACAAGGTACGAGCAGTACTTC
CDR3aa: CASSLEAVGTRYEQYF

j_gene: TRBJ2-7
v_gene: TRBV7-2
d_gene: .
abundance: few
CDR3nt: TGTGCCAGCAGCCCAGGCGGAGCGTCCTACTACGAGCAGTACTTC
CDR3aa: CASSPGGASYYEQYF

j_gene: TRBJ1-1
v_gene: TRBV28
d_gene: .
abundance: few
CDR3nt: TGTGCCAGCAGTTCCTACAGGGTGTGGACTGAAGCTTTCTTT
CDR3aa: CASSSYRVWTEAFF

j_gene: TRBJ1-5
v_gene: TRBV30
d_gene: TRBD1
abundance: .
CDR3nt: TGTGCCTGGCAAAGACAGGGAAATCAGCCCCAGCATTTT
CDR3aa: CAWQRQGNQPQHF

j_gene: TRBJ2-7
v_gene: TRBV6-5
d_gene: .
abundance: .
CDR3nt: TGTGCCAGCAGCCCCCGGCAGGATTCCTACGAGCAGTACTTC
CDR3aa: CASSPRQDSYEQYF

j_gene: TRBJ2-5
v_gene: TRBV28
d_gene: .
abundance: few
CDR3nt: TGTGCCAGCAGTTTCAGGGCCCTATACTGGGAGACCCAGTACTTC
CDR3aa: CASSFRALYWETQYF

j_gene: TRBJ1-3
v_gene: TRBV25-1
d_gene: .
abundance: once
CDR3nt: TGTGCCAGCAGTGACCAGGGGATAGGAAACACCATATATTTT
CDR3aa: CASSDQGIGNTIYF

j_gene: TRBJ1-1
v_gene: TRBV30
d_gene: .
abundance: few
CDR3nt: TGTGCCTGGAGTGTAGGGGGGCGGACTGAAGCTTTCTTT
CDR3aa: CAWSVGGRTEAFF

j_gene: TRBJ1-1
v_gene: TRBV11-3
d_gene: .
abundance: .
CDR3nt: TGTGCCAGCAGCTTAGATGGACAGTTGAACACTGAAGCTTTCTTT
CDR3aa: CASSLDGQLNTEAFF

j_gene: TRBJ1-3
v_gene: TRBV19
d_gene: .
abundance: .
CDR3nt: TGTGCCACTGAGGGCCTCAGCTCTGGAAACACCATATATTTT
CDR3aa: CATEGLSSGNTIYF

j_gene: TRBJ1-6
v_gene: TRBV10-2
d_gene: .
abundance: once
CDR3nt: TGCGCCAGCAGTGAGTCCTATGGACGGACAAATTCACCCCTCCACTTT
CDR3aa: CASSESYGRTNSPLHF

j_gene: TRBJ2-7
v_gene: TRBV15
d_gene: .
abundance: .
CDR3nt: TGTGCCACCGGGACGTTTGGGGCCTACGAGCAGTACTTC
CDR3aa: CATGTFGAYEQYF

j_gene: TRBJ1-1
v_gene: TRBV30
d_gene: .
abundance: few
CDR3nt: TGTGCCTGGAGTGTAGGGCAGGGGAACACTGAAGCTTTCTTT
CDR3aa: CAWSVGQGNTEAFF

j_gene: TRBJ2-5
v_gene: TRBV18
d_gene: .
abundance: .
CDR3nt: TGTGCCAGCTCACCAGGGCGGAACCAAGAGACCCAGTACTTC
CDR3aa: CASSPGRNQETQYF

j_gene: TRBJ1-1
v_gene: TRBV9
d_gene: .
abundance: .
CDR3nt: TGTGCCAGCAGCGTAGTCTCGGAGATTGAAGCTTTCTTT
CDR3aa: CASSVVSEIEAFF

j_gene: TRBJ2-5
v_gene: TRBV6-5
d_gene: TRBD2
abundance: .
CDR3nt: TGTGCCAGCAGTCAGGGACTAGCGGGAAAAGAGACCCAGTACTTC
CDR3aa: CASSQGLAGKETQYF

j_gene: TRBJ2-1
v_gene: TRBV28
d_gene: .
abundance: .
CDR3nt: TGTGCCAGCAGAAACGACAGAAGGGAAGAGTACTACAATGAGCAGTTCTTC
CDR3aa: CASRNDRREEYYNEQFF

j_gene: TRBJ2-2
v_gene: TRBV5-1
d_gene: .
abundance: few
CDR3nt: TGCGCCAGCAGCTTGGTTGTGGAGACCGGGGAGCTGTTTTTT
CDR3aa: CASSLVVETGELFF

j_gene: TRBJ2-1
v_gene: TRBV28
d_gene: TRBD2
abundance: .
CDR3nt: TGTGCCAGCAGTTTGCCCTGGGGGACTAGCGGGAGGGCCTTCAATGAGCAGTTCTTC
CDR3aa: CASSLPWGTSGRAFNEQFF

j_gene: TRBJ2-7
v_gene: TRBV7-9
d_gene: .
abundance: .
CDR3nt: TGTGCCAGCAGCCAGAGGGGGTTTCAGTACTTC
CDR3aa: CASSQRGFQYF

j_gene: TRBJ1-2
v_gene: TRBV11-2
d_gene: .
abundance: .
CDR3nt: TGTGCCAGCAGCCCGGCTGGTCGGGCGGGGATCGGTGGCTACACCTTC
CDR3aa: CASSPAGRAGIGGYTF

j_gene: TRBJ2-5
v_gene: TRBV28
d_gene: .
abundance: .
CDR3nt: TGTGCCAGCAGTTTGGGGGCATCGACCCAGTACTTC
CDR3aa: CASSLGASTQYF

j_gene: TRBJ2-6
v_gene: TRBV28
d_gene: TRBD2
abundance: .
CDR3nt: TGTGCCAGCAGTTCGGGACTAGCGAGGGGGGCCAACGTCCTGACTTTC
CDR3aa: CASSSGLARGANVLTF

j_gene: TRBJ2-5
v_gene: TRBV30
d_gene: .
abundance: .
CDR3nt: TGTGCCTGGAGTGTATCCGAGGAGACCCAGTACTTC
CDR3aa: CAWSVSEETQYF

j_gene: TRBJ2-7
v_gene: TRBV4-2
d_gene: TRBD1
abundance: .
CDR3nt: TGTGCCAGCAGCCAATCGACAGGGAAGGGGGCCTACGAGCAGTACTTC
CDR3aa: CASSQSTGKGAYEQYF

j_gene: TRBJ1-5
v_gene: TRBV27
d_gene: TRBD1
abundance: .
CDR3nt: TGTGCCAGCAGTTTACGACAGGGGTTGGCCAATCAGCCCCAGCATTTT
CDR3aa: CASSLRQGLANQPQHF

j_gene: TRBJ2-6
v_gene: TRBV5-1
d_gene: .
abundance: .
CDR3nt: TGCGCCAGCAGCTTGGCCGGAGGGGCTGGGGCCAACGTCCTGACTTTC
CDR3aa: CASSLAGGAGANVLTF

j_gene: TRBJ2-5
v_gene: TRBV28
d_gene: .
abundance: .
CDR3nt: TGTGCCATCCTGGACACCAACCAAGAGACCCAGTACTTC
CDR3aa: CAILDTNQETQYF

j_gene: TRBJ1-2
v_gene: TRBV7-3
d_gene: TRBD1
abundance: once
CDR3nt: TGTGCCAGCAGCTTAATAAGGGGCAGGGGGCTACAGTATGGCTACACCTTC
CDR3aa: CASSLIRGRGLQYGYTF

j_gene: TRBJ2-7
v_gene: TRBV21-1
d_gene: .
abundance: .
CDR3nt: TGTGCCAGCAGCAACTCCGACAGTTCTCCCTGGTGGGAGCAGTACTTC
CDR3aa: CASSNSDSSPWWEQYF

j_gene: TRBJ2-7
v_gene: TRBV19
d_gene: .
abundance: .
CDR3nt: TGTGCCAGTACTTATCACGAGCAGTACTTC
CDR3aa: CASTYHEQYF

j_gene: TRBJ1-4
v_gene: TRBV28
d_gene: .
abundance: .
CDR3nt: TGTGCCAGCAGTTTAGGCGGGGGTCGGATTGAAAAACTGTTTTTT
CDR3aa: CASSLGGGRIEKLFF

j_gene: TRBJ2-3
v_gene: TRBV27
d_gene: TRBD2
abundance: once
CDR3nt: TGTGCCAGCAGTTTATCGACGACTAGCGTAGGAGATACGCAGTATTTT
CDR3aa: CASSLSTTSVGDTQYF

j_gene: TRBJ2-3
v_gene: TRBV18
d_gene: .
abundance: .
CDR3nt: TGTGCCAGCTCACCTCCTAGTCGGGGCGATACGCAGTATTTT
CDR3aa: CASSPPSRGDTQYF

j_gene: TRBJ2-3
v_gene: TRBV5-8
d_gene: TRBD2
abundance: .
CDR3nt: TGTGCCAGCAGCTCCGCCATGAGCGGGAGGAGCACAGATACGCAGTATTTT
CDR3aa: CASSSAMSGRSTDTQYF

j_gene: TRBJ2-1
v_gene: TRBV28
d_gene: .
abundance: .
CDR3nt: TGTGCCAGCAGCTCTAGCTCCTACAATGAGCAGTTCTTC
CDR3aa: CASSSSSYNEQFF

j_gene: TRBJ1-5
v_gene: TRBV28
d_gene: .
abundance: .
CDR3nt: TGTGCCAGCAGTTTCCCGTCGTGGAGGGGACCCCATAGCAATCAGCCCCAGCATTTT
CDR3aa: CASSFPSWRGPHSNQPQHF

j_gene: TRBJ1-4
v_gene: TRBV27
d_gene: TRBD1
abundance: .
CDR3nt: TGTGCCAGCAGCCGACAGGGCCCCCACTTTGGACTGTTTTTT
CDR3aa: CASSRQGPHFGLFF

j_gene: TRBJ2-7
v_gene: TRBV29-1
d_gene: TRBD1
abundance: .
CDR3nt: TGCAGCGTTAACAGGGGCCACGAGCAGTACTTC
CDR3aa: CSVNRGHEQYF

j_gene: TRBJ2-3
v_gene: TRBV10-1
d_gene: TRBD2
abundance: .
CDR3nt: TGCGCCAGCAGTGAGGGACTAGCGGGAGTAGATACGCAGTATTTT
CDR3aa: CASSEGLAGVDTQYF

j_gene: TRBJ1-4
v_gene: TRBV19
d_gene: .
abundance: .
CDR3nt: TGTGCCAGTAGTATCTGGGGTATTAATGAAAAACTGTTTTTT
CDR3aa: CASSIWGINEKLFF

j_gene: TRBJ1-4
v_gene: TRBV2
d_gene: TRBD1
abundance: .
CDR3nt: TGTGCCAGCAGCCCCCGACAGGGGCGGAATGAAAAACTGTTTTTT
CDR3aa: CASSPRQGRNEKLFF

j_gene: TRBJ2-2
v_gene: TRBV10-1
d_gene: .
abundance: .
CDR3nt: TGCGCCAGCAGTGGACTCACCGGGGAGCTGTTTTTT
CDR3aa: CASSGLTGELFF

j_gene: TRBJ2-1
v_gene: TRBV29-1
d_gene: .
abundance: .
CDR3nt: TGCAGCGTTGAAGATCACGCGGACCTTGGGGAGCAGTTCTTC
CDR3aa: CSVEDHADLGEQFF

j_gene: TRBJ2-1
v_gene: TRBV14
d_gene: TRBD2
abundance: .
CDR3nt: TGTGCCAGCAGCCAAGAGGCGGGAGGGTGGTACAATGAGCAGTTCTTC
CDR3aa: CASSQEAGGWYNEQFF

j_gene: TRBJ1-1
v_gene: TRBV9
d_gene: .
abundance: few
CDR3nt: TGTGCCAGCAGCGCCTCCGGGACGGTGAACACTGAAGCTTTCTTT
CDR3aa: CASSASGTVNTEAFF

j_gene: TRBJ1-2
v_gene: TRBV9
d_gene: .
abundance: .
CDR3nt: TGTGCCAGCAGCGTAGAGCCGGTCCTTAACTATGGCTACACCTTC
CDR3aa: CASSVEPVLNYGYTF

j_gene: TRBJ2-1
v_gene: TRBV7-9
d_gene: .
abundance: .
CDR3nt: TGTGCCAGCAGCTCAACCCTGGCAGGGTACGATGAGCAGTTCTTC
CDR3aa: CASSSTLAGYDEQFF

j_gene: TRBJ1-1
v_gene: TRBV5-1
d_gene: .
abundance: .
CDR3nt: TGCGCCAGCAGCTTGGATCCAGGGTTGAACACTGAAGCTTTCTTT
CDR3aa: CASSLDPGLNTEAFF